This record covers a single T cell receptor beta chain. The study drew participants aged about 18 to 90 years from about two dozen US areas. Grouping used clinical history reported by participants in a survey and questionnaire. These data belong to a study of blood T cell repertoires in COVID-19. Study summary: The samples span acute and convalescent COVID-19 from the United States, Italy and Spain.

The CDR3 loop spans 16 amino acids. Germline-derived CDR1 and CDR2 are SGHTA and FQGNSA. With V trimmed by 4 bases and J by 8 bases, 10 bases remained unmatched. Produced via immunoSEQ multiplex PCR; TCRdb's table is partial and in-frame only. Among around 140,000 clones listed, 80% to 90% were seen once. This chain joins TRBV7-2 and TRBJ1-4; 10 nucleotides line up with TRBD1. The sequence was collected from a man in his forties with acute COVID-19. The material sequenced was PBMCs or T cells enriched from blood (not recorded which). The CDR3 DNA is TGTGCCAGCAGCTCTTCTCGACAGGGGGCTTGGGAAAAACTGTTTTTT. Translated: CASSSSRQGAWEKLFF.